This T cell receptor beta chain originates from a study of cytomegalovirus exposure and HLA in healthy donors. Across the study: The same platform as the approximately 670 first-cohort repertoires was used for the 90 to 150 validation repertoires, a later analysis reported.

Only in-frame clones appear in the TCRdb table, and some are missing; sequencing was by immunoSEQ multiplex PCR. Of a few hundred thousand clones detected, 90% appear once; the ten largest clones hold roughly 0.4%. The CDR3 length is 14 residues. The junction had 4 bases not matched to a gene; V was cut back by 4 bases and J by 2 bases. The germline V gene has CDR1 WSHSY and CDR2 SAAADI. For this clone: The target antigen is unknown.

Study observations and caveats: For cytomegalovirus status, the classifier reportedly gave diagnoses with high specificity and sensitivity.

A roughly 120-subject validation cohort, separate from the 666-subject first cohort, supplied the donors. The sequence was collected from a woman younger than 30 in good health and CMV-seronegative. The genes are TRBV10-2 and TRBJ1-2, with 7 bases matching TRBD1. Input material: PBMCs. The CDR3 loop is CASSGDSPNYGYTF. The CDR3 nucleotides read TGCGCCAGCAGTGGGGACAGTCCCAACTATGGCTACACCTTC.